The 14 T cell receptor beta chains listed next were all sequenced from one sample in a study of T cell changes during pregnancy in multiple sclerosis. Data came from immunoSEQ multiplex PCR; TCRdb stores just in-frame clones and leaves some out. The sample holds approximately 61,000 clones, roughly 87% seen once. The material was peripheral blood, obtained in the first trimester of pregnancy. The receptors were sampled from a female donor with multiple sclerosis, enrolled in a pregnancy study.

This clone was seen only once. J is TRBJ1-2 and V is TRBV5-1; 8 bases are a match to TRBD1. Per germline, CDR1 SGHRS and CDR2 YFSETQ. The trim removed 4 bases at V and 1 base at J, leaving 6 bases unmatched. This CDR3 has 15 residues. Here the CDR3 DNA reads TGCGCCAGCAGCGATGGACAGGGTAGTAACTATGGCTACACCTTC. Protein sequence: CASSDGQGSNYGYTF. The full variable domain, with the rest looked up from reference TRBV5-1 and TRBJ1-2, is KAGVTQTPRYLIKTRGQQVTLSCSPISGHRSVSWYQQTPGQGLQFLFEYFSETQRNKGNFPGRFSGRQFSNSRSEMNVSTLELGDSALYLCASSDGQGSNYGYTFGSGTRLTVV.

The J gene is TRBJ2-1, the V gene TRBV11-3, with a tentative D call TRBD1 (5 bases). The ends were cut back, 5 bases at V and 5 bases at J, with 13 bases in the middle. The germline V gene has CDR1 SGHNT and CDR2 YENEEA. This CDR3 region has 14 residues. The CDR3 coding sequence is TGTGCCAGCAGCCCTGCGACAGAGAACAATGAGCAGTTCTTC. Its protein product is CASSPATENNEQFF.

This rearrangement joins TRBV14 to TRBJ2-5; D gene uncertain. The CDR3 spans 16 residues. V gave up 0 bases and J gave up 5 bases, with 16 bases separating them. Germline V CDR1 and CDR2: SGHDN, FVKESK. CDR3 protein: CASSQDLSVAGETQYF. DNA of the CDR3: TGTGCCAGCAGCCAAGATCTAAGTGTAGCTGGGGAGACCCAGTACTTC.

This rearrangement joins TRBV5-1 to TRBJ2-5; the D is unclear. In germline, CDR1 is SGHRS, CDR2 YFSETQ. CDR3 length: 12 amino acids. V lost 5 bases to trimming and J lost 2 bases, with 7 bases between them. The CDR3 region is CASSFLQETQYF. In DNA, the CDR3 is TGCGCCAGCAGTTTCTTACAAGAGACCCAGTACTTC.

This clone appeared a single time. CDR3 loop: CASSFSGVYGYTF. In DNA, the CDR3 is TGTGCCAGCAGTTTCTCGGGGGTCTATGGCTACACCTTC. This rearrangement joins TRBV28 to TRBJ1-2, with D tentatively TRBD1 (5 bases). Trimming shortened V by 3 bases and J by 4 bases, and 9 bases separated the two germline ends. CDR1 is MDHEN, CDR2 SYDVKM, per germline. This CDR3 is 13 amino acids long.

The chain carries TRBV28 and TRBJ1-5, with D unresolved. The CDR3 length is 13 residues. The germline CDR1 and CDR2 sequences are MDHEN and SYDVKM. Between the trimmed V and J ends, which lost 8 bases and 4 bases, there was a span of 12 bases. For the CDR3, the DNA is TGTGCCAGCGTCTCAGGAGGTAATCAGCCCCAGCATTTT. This codes for CASVSGGNQPQHF.

CDR3: CASSRLTSGSYEQYF. The CDR3 DNA sequence: TGTGCCAGCAGCCGCTTGACTAGCGGGAGCTACGAGCAGTACTTC. The chain carries TRBV7-2 and TRBJ2-7; 12 positions match TRBD2. This CDR3 region has 15 residues. Trimming at V came to 5 bases and at J to 3 bases, leaving 5 bases not matched to a gene. From germline, CDR1 is SGHTA and CDR2 FQGNSA.

The chain uses TRBV10-1 and TRBJ1-1; D is uncertain. The V and J ends lost 4 bases and 1 base respectively, with 7 bases between them. The CDR3 has 13 amino acids. Looked up from germline, CDR1 is WNHNN and CDR2 is SYGVQD (reference sequence). CDR3 region: CASSAAENTEAFF. The CDR3 DNA is TGCGCCAGCAGTGCGGCGGAGAACACTGAAGCTTTCTTT.

The V and J genes are TRBV28 and TRBJ2-7; 8 nucleotides align to TRBD2. The germline V gene encodes CDR1 MDHEN and CDR2 SYDVKM. Trimming cost V 9 bases and J 7 bases; bases outside gene matches: 8. The CDR3 runs to 12 residues. The CDR3 region has the DNA TGTGCCAGATCAAGCGGGAGTCGGGAGCAGTACTTC. It is translated as CARSSGSREQYF.

The rearrangement joins TRBV28 to TRBJ2-7; the match to TRBD1 covers 8 bases. The CDR3 has 15 residues. Per germline, CDR1 MDHEN and CDR2 SYDVKM. The trim removed 5 bases at V and 4 bases at J, leaving 10 bases unmatched. The DNA of the CDR3 is TGTGCCAGCAGTCACGCCGGACAGGGATTGTACGAGCAGTACTTC. Amino acid sequence: CASSHAGQGLYEQYF. Together with reference TRBV28 and TRBJ2-7, the CDR3 gives the full variable domain: DVKVTQSSRYLVKRTGEKVFLECVQDMDHENMFWYRQDPGLGLRLIYFSYDVKMKEKGDIPEGYSVSREKKERFSLILESASTNQTSMYLCASSHAGQGLYEQYFGPGTRLTVT.

The chain recombines TRBV6-6 with TRBJ2-2; D is possibly TRBD1 (6 bases). V lost 6 bases, J lost 5 bases, and 10 bases lay in between. CDR3 length: 13 amino acids. From germline, CDR1 is MNHNY and CDR2 SVGAGI (reference sequence). The CDR3 bases are TGTGCCAGCAGATTAACAGGGACCGGGGAGCTGTTTTTT. Protein product: CASRLTGTGELFF.

This chain uses TRBV25-1 with TRBJ1-1; tentatively, D is TRBD1 (5 bases). Per the germline V gene, CDR1 is MGHDK and CDR2 is SYGVNS. The CDR3 has 15 amino acids. Trimming stripped 1 base from V and 4 bases from J, with 13 bases between. The chain's CDR3 is CASSESQGGGTEAFF. CDR3 coding DNA: TGTGCCAGCAGTGAATCGCAGGGTGGTGGCACTGAAGCTTTCTTT.

As concerns this clone: Germline and junction disagree at one end, which may indicate a read error. The chain joins TRBV4-1 to TRBJ1-1, with D uncertain. Germline assignment: CDR1 MGHRA and CDR2 YSYEKL. The CDR3 contains 16 residues. In DNA form, the CDR3 reads TGCGCCAGCAGGCAAGCGGCGGGCTACGGGAACACTGAAGCTTTCTTT. Residues: CASRQAAGYGNTEAFF.

V gene TRBV28 combines with J gene TRBJ1-2; tentatively, D is TRBD1 (6 bases). CDR3 size: 17 residues. The V and J ends lost 3 bases and 1 base respectively, with 18 bases between them. CDR1 and CDR2 from the germline V gene are MDHEN and SYDVKM. CDR3 sequence reads: CASSFKGEQLINYGYTF. The CDR3 nucleotides are TGTGCCAGCAGTTTTAAGGGGGAACAATTAATTAACTATGGCTACACCTTC.